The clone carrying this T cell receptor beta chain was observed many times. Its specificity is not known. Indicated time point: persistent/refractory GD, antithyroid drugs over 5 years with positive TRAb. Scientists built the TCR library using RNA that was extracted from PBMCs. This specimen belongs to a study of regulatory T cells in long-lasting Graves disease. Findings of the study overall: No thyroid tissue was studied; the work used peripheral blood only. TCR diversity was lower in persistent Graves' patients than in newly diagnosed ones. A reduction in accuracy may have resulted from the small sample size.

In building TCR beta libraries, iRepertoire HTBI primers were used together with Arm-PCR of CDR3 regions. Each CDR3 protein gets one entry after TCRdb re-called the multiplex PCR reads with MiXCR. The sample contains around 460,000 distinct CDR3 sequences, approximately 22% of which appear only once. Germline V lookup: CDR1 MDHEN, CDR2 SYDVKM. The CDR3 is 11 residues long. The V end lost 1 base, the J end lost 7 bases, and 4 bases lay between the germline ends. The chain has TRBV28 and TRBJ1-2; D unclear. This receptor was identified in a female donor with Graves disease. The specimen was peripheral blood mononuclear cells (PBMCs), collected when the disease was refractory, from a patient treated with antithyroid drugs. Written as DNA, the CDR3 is TGTGCCAGCAGTTTATTCTCTGGCTACACCTTC. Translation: CASSLFSGYTF.